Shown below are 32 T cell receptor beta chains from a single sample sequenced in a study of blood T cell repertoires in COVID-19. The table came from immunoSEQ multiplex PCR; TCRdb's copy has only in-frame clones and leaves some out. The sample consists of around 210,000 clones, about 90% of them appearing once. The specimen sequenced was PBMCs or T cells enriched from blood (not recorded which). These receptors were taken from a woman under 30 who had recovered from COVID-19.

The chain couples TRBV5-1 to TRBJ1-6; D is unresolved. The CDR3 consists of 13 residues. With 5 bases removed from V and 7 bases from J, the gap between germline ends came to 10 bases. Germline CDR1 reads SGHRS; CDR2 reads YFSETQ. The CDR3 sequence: CASSNPGNSPLHF. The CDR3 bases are TGCGCCAGCAGTAACCCGGGAAATTCACCCCTCCACTTT.

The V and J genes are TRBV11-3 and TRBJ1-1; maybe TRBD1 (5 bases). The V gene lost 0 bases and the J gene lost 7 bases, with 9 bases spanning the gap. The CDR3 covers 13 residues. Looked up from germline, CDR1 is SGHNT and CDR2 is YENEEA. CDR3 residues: CASSLDYDSEAFF. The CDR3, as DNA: TGTGCCAGCAGCTTAGATTATGACAGTGAAGCTTTCTTT.

CDR3 sequence reads: CASSFISRGLKGTEAFF. The CDR3, as DNA: TGTGCCAGCAGCTTTATCTCCAGGGGGCTCAAGGGCACTGAAGCTTTCTTT. The genes are TRBV5-6 and TRBJ1-1; 8 bases are a match to TRBD1. V lost 2 bases and J lost 4; bases outside the gene matches: 13. This CDR3 contains 17 residues. CDR1 and CDR2 (germline): SGHDT, YYEEEE. The full variable domain, rest sourced from reference TRBV5-6 and TRBJ1-1, is DAGVTQSPTHLIKTRGQQVTLRCSPKSGHDTVSWYQQALGQGPQFIFQYYEEEERQRGNFPDRFSGHQFPNYSSELNVNALLLGDSALYLCASSFISRGLKGTEAFFGQGTRLTVV.

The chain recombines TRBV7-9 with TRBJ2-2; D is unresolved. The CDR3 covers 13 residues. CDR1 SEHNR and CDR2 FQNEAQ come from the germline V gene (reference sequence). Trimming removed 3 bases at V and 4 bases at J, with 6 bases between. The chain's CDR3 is CASSFSSTGELFF. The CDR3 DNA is TGTGCCAGCAGCTTTAGTTCCACCGGGGAGCTGTTTTTT.

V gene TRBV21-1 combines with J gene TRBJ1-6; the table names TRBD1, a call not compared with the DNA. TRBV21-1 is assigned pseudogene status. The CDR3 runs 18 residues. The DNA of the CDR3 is TGTGCCAGCACCATGAGCCCTCGTAGGGACAGTACTTTGGGACCCCTCCACTTT. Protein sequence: CASTMSPRRDSTLGPLHF.

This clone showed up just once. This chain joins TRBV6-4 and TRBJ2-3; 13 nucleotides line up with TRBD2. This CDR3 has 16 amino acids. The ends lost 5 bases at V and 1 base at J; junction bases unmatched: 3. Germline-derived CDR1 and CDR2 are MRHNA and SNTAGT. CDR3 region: CASSPGLAGGTDTQYF. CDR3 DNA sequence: TGTGCCAGCAGTCCCGGACTAGCGGGGGGCACAGATACGCAGTATTTT.

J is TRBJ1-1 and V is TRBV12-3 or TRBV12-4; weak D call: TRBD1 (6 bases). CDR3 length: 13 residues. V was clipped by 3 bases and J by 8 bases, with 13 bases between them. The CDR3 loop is CASSFEAGDEAFF. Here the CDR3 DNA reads TGTGCCAGCAGTTTTGAGGCAGGGGACGAAGCTTTCTTT.

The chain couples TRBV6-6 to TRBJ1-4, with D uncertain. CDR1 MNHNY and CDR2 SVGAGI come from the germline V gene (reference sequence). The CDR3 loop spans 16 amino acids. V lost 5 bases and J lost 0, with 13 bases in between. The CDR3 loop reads CASSRSAIATNEKLFF. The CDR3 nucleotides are TGTGCCAGCAGTCGAAGCGCGATAGCAACTAATGAAAAACTGTTTTTT.

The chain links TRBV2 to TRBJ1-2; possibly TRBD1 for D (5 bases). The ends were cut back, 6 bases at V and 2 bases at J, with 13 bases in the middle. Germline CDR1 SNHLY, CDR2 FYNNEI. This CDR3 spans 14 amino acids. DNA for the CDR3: TGTGCCAGCAGGCCCGGGGGGGGGAACTATGGCTACACCTTC. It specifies CASRPGGGNYGYTF.

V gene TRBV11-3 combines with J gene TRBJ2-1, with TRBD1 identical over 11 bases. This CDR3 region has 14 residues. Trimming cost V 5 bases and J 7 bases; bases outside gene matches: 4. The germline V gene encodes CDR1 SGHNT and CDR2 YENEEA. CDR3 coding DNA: TGTGCCAGCAGCGTCGGGGACAGGGGGAATGAGCAGTTCTTC. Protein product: CASSVGDRGNEQFF.

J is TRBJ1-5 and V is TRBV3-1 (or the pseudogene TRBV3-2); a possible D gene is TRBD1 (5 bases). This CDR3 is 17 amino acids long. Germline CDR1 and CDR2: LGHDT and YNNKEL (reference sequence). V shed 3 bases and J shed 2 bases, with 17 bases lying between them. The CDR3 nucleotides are TGTGCCAGCAGCCACTTCTCCGGACATTCGGGCAATCAGCCCCAGCATTTT. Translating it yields CASSHFSGHSGNQPQHF.

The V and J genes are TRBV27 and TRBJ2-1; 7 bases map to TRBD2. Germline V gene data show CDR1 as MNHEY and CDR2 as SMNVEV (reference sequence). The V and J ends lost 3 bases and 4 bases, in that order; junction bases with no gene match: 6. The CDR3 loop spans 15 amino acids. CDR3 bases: TGTGCCAGCAGTTTTGGGGGGGGAAGGTACAATGAGCAGTTCTTC. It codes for CASSFGGGRYNEQFF.

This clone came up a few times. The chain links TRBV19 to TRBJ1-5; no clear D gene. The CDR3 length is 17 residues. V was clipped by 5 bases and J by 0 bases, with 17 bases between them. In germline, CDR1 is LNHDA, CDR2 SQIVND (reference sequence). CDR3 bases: TGTGCCAGTAGTGATAGGTGGGCGTTTAATAGCAATCAGCCCCAGCATTTT. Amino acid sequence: CASSDRWAFNSNQPQHF.

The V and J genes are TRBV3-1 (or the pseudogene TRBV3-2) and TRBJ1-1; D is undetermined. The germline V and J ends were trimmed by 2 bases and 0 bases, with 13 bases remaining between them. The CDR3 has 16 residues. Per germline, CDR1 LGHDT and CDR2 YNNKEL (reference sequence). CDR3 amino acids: CASSQFALGLNTEAFF. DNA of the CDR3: TGTGCCAGCAGCCAATTCGCGCTAGGATTGAACACTGAAGCTTTCTTT.

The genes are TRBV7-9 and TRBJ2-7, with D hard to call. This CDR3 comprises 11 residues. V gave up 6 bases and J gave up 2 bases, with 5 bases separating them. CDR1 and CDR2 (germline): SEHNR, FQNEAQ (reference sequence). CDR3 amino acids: CASSTTYEQYF. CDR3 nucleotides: TGTGCCAGCAGTACTACCTACGAGCAGTACTTC.

The CDR3 spells CASSFGGGINQPQHF. The CDR3, as DNA: TGTGCCAGCAGTTTCGGGGGTGGGATAAATCAGCCCCAGCATTTT. The gene calls are TRBV28 and TRBJ1-5, with D perhaps matching TRBD1 (5 bases). Germline values: CDR1 MDHEN, CDR2 SYDVKM. The CDR3 length is 15 residues. Deletions cut 3 bases from V and 4 bases from J, with 13 bases between.

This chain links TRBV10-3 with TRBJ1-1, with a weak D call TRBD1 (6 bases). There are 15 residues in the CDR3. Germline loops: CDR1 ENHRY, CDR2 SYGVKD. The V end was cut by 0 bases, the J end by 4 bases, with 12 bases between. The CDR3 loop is CAISESSGASTEAFF. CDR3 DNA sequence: TGTGCCATCAGTGAGTCTTCAGGGGCGTCCACTGAAGCTTTCTTT.

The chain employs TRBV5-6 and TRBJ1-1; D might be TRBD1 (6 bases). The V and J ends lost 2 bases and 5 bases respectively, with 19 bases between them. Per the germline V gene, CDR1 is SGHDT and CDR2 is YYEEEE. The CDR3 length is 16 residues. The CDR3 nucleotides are TGTGCCAGCAGCTTTTGGGGGGCAGAGGGAGGGACTGAAGCTTTCTTT. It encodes CASSFWGAEGGTEAFF.

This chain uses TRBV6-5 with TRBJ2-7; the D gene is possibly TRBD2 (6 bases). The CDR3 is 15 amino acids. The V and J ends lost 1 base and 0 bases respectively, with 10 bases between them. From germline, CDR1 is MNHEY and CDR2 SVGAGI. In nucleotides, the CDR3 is TGTGCCAGCAGTTACTTGCGGGGTAGCTCCTACGAGCAGTACTTC. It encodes CASSYLRGSSYEQYF.

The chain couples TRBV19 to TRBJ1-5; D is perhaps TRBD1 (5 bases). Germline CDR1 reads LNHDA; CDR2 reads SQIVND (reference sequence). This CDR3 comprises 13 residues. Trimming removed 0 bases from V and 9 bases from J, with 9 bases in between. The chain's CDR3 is CASSIDQGAPQHF. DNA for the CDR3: TGTGCCAGTAGTATAGATCAAGGGGCGCCCCAGCATTTT.

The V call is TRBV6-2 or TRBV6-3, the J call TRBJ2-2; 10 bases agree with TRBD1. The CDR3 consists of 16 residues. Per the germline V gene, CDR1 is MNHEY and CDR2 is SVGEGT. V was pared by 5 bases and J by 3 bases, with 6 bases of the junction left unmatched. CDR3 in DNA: TGTGCCAGCAGTCCGACAGGGGGCCGGTACACCGGGGAGCTGTTTTTT. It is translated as CASSPTGGRYTGELFF.

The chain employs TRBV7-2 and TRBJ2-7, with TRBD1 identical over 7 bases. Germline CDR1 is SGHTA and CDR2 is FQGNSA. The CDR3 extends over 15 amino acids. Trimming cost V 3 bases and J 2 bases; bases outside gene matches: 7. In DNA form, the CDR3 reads TGTGCCAGCAGCTTGCAAATGGGACAGACCTACGAGCAGTACTTC. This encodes CASSLQMGQTYEQYF.

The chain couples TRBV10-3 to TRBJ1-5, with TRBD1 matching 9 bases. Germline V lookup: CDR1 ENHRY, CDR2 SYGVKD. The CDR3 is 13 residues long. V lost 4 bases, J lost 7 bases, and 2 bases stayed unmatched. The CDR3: CAISGTGEQPQHF. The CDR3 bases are TGTGCCATCAGTGGGACAGGGGAACAGCCCCAGCATTTT.

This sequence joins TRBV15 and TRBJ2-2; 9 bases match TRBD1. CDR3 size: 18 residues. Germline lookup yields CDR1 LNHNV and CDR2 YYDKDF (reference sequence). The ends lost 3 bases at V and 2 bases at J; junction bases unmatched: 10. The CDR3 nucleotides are TGTGCCACCAGCAGGGCTCCACAGGGGGCCCCCAACACCGGGGAGCTGTTTTTT. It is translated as CATSRAPQGAPNTGELFF.

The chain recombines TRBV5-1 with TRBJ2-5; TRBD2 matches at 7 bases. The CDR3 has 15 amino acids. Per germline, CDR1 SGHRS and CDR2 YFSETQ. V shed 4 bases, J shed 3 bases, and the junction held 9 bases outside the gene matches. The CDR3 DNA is TGCGCCAGCAGCCTAATGGGGCTAGCGGAAGAGACCCAGTACTTC. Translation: CASSLMGLAEETQYF.

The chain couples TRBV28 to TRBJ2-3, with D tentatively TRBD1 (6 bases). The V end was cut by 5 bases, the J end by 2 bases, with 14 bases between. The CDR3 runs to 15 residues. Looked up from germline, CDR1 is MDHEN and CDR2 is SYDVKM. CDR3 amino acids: CASSPGQLYTDTQYF. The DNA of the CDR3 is TGTGCCAGCAGTCCTGGACAGTTATACACAGATACGCAGTATTTT.

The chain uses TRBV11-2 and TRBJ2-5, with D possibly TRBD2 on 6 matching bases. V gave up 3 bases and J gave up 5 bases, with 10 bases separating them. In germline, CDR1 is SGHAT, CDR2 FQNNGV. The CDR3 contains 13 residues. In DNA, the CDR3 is TGTGCCAGCAGCTTGCCGGGGGTGGAGACCCAGTACTTC. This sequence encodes CASSLPGVETQYF.

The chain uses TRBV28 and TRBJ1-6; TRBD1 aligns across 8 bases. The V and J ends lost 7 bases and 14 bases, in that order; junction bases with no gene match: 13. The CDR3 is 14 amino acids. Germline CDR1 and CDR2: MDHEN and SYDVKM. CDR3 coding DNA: TGTGCCAGCACCCCGGGACAGGTGGACGGATCCCTCCACTTT. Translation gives CASTPGQVDGSLHF.

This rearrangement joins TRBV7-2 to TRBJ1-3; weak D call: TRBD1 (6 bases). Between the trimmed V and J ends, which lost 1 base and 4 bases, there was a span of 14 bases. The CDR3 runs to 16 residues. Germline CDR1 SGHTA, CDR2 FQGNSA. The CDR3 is CASSLDPGVSGNTIYF. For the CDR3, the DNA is TGTGCCAGCAGCTTAGACCCAGGGGTCTCGGGAAACACCATATATTTT.

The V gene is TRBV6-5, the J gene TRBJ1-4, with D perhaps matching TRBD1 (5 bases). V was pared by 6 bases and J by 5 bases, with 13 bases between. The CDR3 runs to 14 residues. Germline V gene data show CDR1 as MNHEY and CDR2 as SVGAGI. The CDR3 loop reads CASSQGWENEKLFF. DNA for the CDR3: TGTGCCAGCAGCCAGGGTTGGGAAAATGAAAAACTGTTTTTT.

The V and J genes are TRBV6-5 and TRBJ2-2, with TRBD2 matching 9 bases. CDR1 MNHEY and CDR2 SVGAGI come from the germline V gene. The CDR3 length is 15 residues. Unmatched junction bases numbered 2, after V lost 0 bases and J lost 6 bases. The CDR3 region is CASSYSGLAPGELFF. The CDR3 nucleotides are TGTGCCAGCAGTTACTCGGGACTAGCTCCCGGGGAGCTGTTTTTT.

This CDR3 is CASSLRTGMGEQYF. CDR3 bases: TGTGCCAGCAGCCTCAGGACAGGGATGGGGGAGCAGTACTTC. This chain links TRBV3-1 (or the pseudogene TRBV3-2) with TRBJ2-7; 8 bases agree with TRBD1. The germline gives CDR1 LGHDT, CDR2 YNNKEL (reference sequence). Trimming cost V 4 bases and J 7 bases; bases outside gene matches: 9. The CDR3 is made up of 14 amino acids.